Reported below is one T cell receptor (beta chain). The table came from immunoSEQ multiplex PCR; TCRdb's copy has only in-frame clones and leaves some out. The table records under 85,000 clones, 90% to 95% of them present only once. The sample comes from a study of control samples from healthy donors and cancer patients. The germline gives CDR1 SQVTM, CDR2 ANQGSEA. The CDR3 has 8 amino acids. Deletions cut 8 bases from V and 5 bases from J, with 3 bases between. The V gene is TRBV29-1, the J gene TRBJ2-5; D ambiguous. Sequencing used PBMCs. The sequence was collected from a woman aged 35 to 49 with lung cancer. DNA of the CDR3: TGCAGCAGGGAGACCCAGTACTTC. It specifies CSRETQYF.